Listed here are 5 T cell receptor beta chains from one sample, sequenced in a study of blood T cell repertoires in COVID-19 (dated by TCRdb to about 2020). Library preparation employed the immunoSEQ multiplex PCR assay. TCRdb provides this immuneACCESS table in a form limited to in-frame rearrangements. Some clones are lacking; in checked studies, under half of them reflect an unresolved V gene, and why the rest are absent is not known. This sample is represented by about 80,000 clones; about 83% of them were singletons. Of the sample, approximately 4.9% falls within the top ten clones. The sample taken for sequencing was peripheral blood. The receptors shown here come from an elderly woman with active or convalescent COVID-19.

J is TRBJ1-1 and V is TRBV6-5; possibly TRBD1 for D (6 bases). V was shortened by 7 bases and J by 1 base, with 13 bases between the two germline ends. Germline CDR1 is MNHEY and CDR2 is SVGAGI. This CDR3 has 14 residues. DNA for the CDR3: TGTGCCAGCACCGAGACCAGGGGGAACACTGAAGCTTTCTTT. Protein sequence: CASTETRGNTEAFF.

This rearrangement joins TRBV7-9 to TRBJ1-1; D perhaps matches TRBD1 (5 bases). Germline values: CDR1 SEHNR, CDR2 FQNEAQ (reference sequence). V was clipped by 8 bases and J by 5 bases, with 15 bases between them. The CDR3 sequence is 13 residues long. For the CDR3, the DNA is TGTGCCAGCGCAAACTCAGGGTGGACTGAAGCTTTCTTT. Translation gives CASANSGWTEAFF.

The CDR3 nucleotides read TGTGCCAGCAGCGTAGTGGGACAGGGGGGGGTTGAGCAGTTCTTC. Translation: CASSVVGQGGVEQFF. The rearrangement joins TRBV9 to TRBJ2-1; 11 bases are a match to TRBD1. Per the germline V gene, CDR1 is SGDLS and CDR2 is YYNGEE. J was trimmed by 9 bases and V by 0 bases; bases with no gene match: 5. This CDR3 is built from 15 residues.

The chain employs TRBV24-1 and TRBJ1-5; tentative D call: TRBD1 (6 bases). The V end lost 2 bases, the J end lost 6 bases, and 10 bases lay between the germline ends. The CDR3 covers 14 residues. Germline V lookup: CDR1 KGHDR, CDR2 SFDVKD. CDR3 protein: CATSDYRVAQPQHF. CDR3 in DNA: TGTGCCACCAGTGATTACAGGGTTGCTCAGCCCCAGCATTTT.

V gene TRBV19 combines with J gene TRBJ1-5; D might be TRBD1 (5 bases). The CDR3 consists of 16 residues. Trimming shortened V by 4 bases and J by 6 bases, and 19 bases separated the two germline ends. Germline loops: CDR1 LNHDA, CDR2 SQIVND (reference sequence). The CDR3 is CASSTRVDQPGQPQHF. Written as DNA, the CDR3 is TGTGCCAGTAGTACCAGGGTAGATCAACCGGGTCAGCCCCAGCATTTT.